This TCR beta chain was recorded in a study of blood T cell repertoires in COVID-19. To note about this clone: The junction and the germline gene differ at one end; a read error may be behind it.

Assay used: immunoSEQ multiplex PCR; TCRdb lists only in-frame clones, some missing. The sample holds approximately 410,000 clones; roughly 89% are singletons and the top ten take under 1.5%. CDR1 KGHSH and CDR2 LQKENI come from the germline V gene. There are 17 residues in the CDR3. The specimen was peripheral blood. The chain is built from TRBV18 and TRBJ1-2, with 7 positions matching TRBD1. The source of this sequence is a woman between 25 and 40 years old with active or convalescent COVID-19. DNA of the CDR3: TGTGCCAGCTCACCTCCGGGACAGCTCCCCTATAACTTTGGCTACACCTTC. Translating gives CASSPPGQLPYNFGYTF.